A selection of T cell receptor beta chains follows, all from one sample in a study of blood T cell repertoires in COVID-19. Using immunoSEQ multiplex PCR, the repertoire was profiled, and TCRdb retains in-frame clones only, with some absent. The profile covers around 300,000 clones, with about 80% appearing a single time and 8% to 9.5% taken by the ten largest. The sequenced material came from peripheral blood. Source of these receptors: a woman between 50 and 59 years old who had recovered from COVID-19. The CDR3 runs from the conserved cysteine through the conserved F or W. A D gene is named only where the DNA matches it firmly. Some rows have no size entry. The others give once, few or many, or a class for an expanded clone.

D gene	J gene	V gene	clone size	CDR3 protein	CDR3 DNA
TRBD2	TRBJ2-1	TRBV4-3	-	CASSQVIGGLAGKYNEQFF	TGCGCCAGCAGCCAAGTAATTGGGGGCCTAGCGGGAAAGTACAATGAGCAGTTCTTC
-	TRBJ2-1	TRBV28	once	CASSFRLAANEQFF	TGTGCCAGCAGTTTTCGGCTAGCAGCCAATGAGCAGTTCTTC
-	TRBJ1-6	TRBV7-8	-	CASSPPREYNSPLHF	TGTGCCAGCAGTCCCCCGCGGGAATATAATTCACCCCTCCACTTT
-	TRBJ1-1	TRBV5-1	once	CASRAQGLNTEAFF	TGCGCCAGCAGGGCCCAGGGGTTAAATACTGAAGCTTTCTTT
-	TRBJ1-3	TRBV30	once	CAWRNRQSSGNTIYF	TGTGCCTGGAGAAACAGACAGAGCTCTGGAAACACCATATATTTT
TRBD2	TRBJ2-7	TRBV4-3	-	CASSQGWTSGSYEQYF	TGCGCCAGCAGCCAAGGGTGGACTAGCGGGAGCTACGAGCAGTACTTC
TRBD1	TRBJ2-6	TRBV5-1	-	CASSFEVGPTGDHSGANVLTF	TGCGCCAGCAGCTTTGAAGTGGGCCCGACAGGGGACCACTCTGGGGCCAACGTCCTGACTTTC
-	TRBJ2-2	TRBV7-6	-	CASSRGQGGTGELFF	TGTGCCAGCAGCCGGGGCCAGGGAGGAACCGGGGAGCTGTTTTTT
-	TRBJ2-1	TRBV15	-	CATSRMDTQPYNEQFF	TGTGCCACCAGCAGGATGGACACCCAACCCTACAATGAGCAGTTCTTC
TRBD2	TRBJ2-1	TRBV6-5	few	CASSYRSGGADEQFF	TGTGCCAGCAGTTACAGGAGCGGGGGGGCCGATGAGCAGTTCTTC
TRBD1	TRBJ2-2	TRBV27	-	CASSPSMTGYTGELFF	TGTGCCAGCAGTCCTTCCATGACAGGGTATACCGGGGAGCTGTTTTTT
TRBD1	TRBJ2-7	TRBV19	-	CASSMAGTVSGEQYF	TGTGCCAGTAGTATGGCCGGGACAGTCTCGGGCGAGCAGTACTTC
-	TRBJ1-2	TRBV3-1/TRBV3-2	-	CASSPTLSGATGYTF	TGTGCCAGCAGCCCCACTCTCTCAGGGGCTACTGGCTACACCTTC
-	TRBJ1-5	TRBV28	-	CASSPSPGRSSKQPQHF	TGTGCCAGCAGTCCGTCCCCCGGTCGGAGCTCAAAGCAGCCCCAGCATTTT
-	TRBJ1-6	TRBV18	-	CASSATGIAYNSPLHF	TGTGCCAGCTCAGCCACAGGGATAGCCTATAATTCACCCCTCCACTTT
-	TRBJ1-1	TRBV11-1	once	CASSFPPTATAFF	TGTGCCAGCAGTTTTCCCCCGACTGCAACAGCTTTCTTT
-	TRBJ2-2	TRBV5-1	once	CASSLGSGGHGAGELFF	TGCGCCAGCAGCTTGGGGTCTGGCGGGCATGGGGCCGGGGAGCTGTTTTTT
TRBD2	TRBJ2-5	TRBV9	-	CASSPSGGLEETQYF	TGTGCCAGCAGCCCTTCGGGGGGATTAGAAGAGACCCAGTACTTC
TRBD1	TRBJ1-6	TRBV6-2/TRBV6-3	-	CASSRDRVPMGNSPLHF	TGTGCCAGCAGCCGGGACAGGGTACCGATGGGGAATTCACCCCTCCACTTT
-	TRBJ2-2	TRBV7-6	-	CASSSTYSGGTGELFF	TGTGCCAGCAGCTCTACCTACTCAGGGGGGACCGGGGAGCTGTTTTTT
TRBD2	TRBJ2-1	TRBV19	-	CASSKGGLAGGRSYNEQFF	TGTGCCAGTAGTAAGGGGGGACTAGCGGGAGGAAGGTCCTACAATGAGCAGTTCTTC
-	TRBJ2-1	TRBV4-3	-	CASSQARGWGSYNEQFF	TGCGCCAGCAGCCAAGCGAGGGGGTGGGGGAGCTACAATGAGCAGTTCTTC
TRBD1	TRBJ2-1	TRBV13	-	CASSFGTGGYNEQFF	TGTGCCAGCAGCTTCGGGACAGGTGGTTACAATGAGCAGTTCTTC
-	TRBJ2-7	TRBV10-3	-	CAISELNSYEQYF	TGTGCCATCAGTGAACTAAATTCCTACGAGCAGTACTTC
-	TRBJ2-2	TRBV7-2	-	CASSSGRDGHTGELFF	TGTGCCAGCAGCTCGGGGCGGGATGGGCACACCGGGGAGCTGTTTTTT
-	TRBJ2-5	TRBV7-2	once	CASSFNVDLETQYF	TGTGCCAGCAGCTTTAACGTAGATCTGGAGACCCAGTACTTC
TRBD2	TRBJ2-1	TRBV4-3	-	CASSQARGGVEQFF	TGCGCCAGCAGCCAAGCCCGGGGAGGGGTTGAGCAGTTCTTC
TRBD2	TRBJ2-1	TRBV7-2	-	CASRSRGGSNYNEQFF	TGTGCCAGCAGGTCCCGCGGCGGGAGTAATTACAATGAGCAGTTCTTC
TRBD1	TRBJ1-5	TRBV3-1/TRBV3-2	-	CASSRNMGTGTVNQPQHF	TGTGCCAGCAGCCGAAACATGGGGACCGGGACAGTAAATCAGCCCCAGCATTTT